This entry features one TCR beta chain sequence. In the original analysis: Scientists estimated how many nucleated cells there were by amplifying reference gene primers. Only in-frame clones appear in the TCRdb table, and some are missing; sequencing was by immunoSEQ multiplex PCR. The V and J calls and the clone size are those of that table, but D and trimming were determined from the DNA. The sample shows some 70,000 clones, around 89% of them seen only once. The data stem from a study of blood T cell repertoires in COVID-19. Study information: From the United States, Italy and Spain came samples of acute and convalescent COVID-19. T cells, B-cell-depleted T cells, or PBMCs provided the cDNA or gDNA that served as material.

Germline CDR1 reads MNHNS; CDR2 reads SASEGT. V lost 1 base to trimming and J lost 6 bases; unmatched junction nucleotides: 3. The CDR3 runs 15 residues. This clonotype originated in a woman in her sixties or seventies with acute or convalescent COVID-19. Input material: peripheral blood. The chain carries TRBV6-1 and TRBJ2-3; 11 nucleotides agree with TRBD2. CDR3 coding DNA: TGTGCCAGCAGTGAAGGACTAGCGGGGCAGGATACGCAGTATTTT. Protein product: CASSEGLAGQDTQYF.